This TCR beta chain was recorded in a study of T cell responses to AZD1222 COVID-19 vaccine. Overall study: Pooled in the analysis were second doses at about 4 or about 12 weeks.

The germline V and J ends were trimmed by 2 bases and 4 bases, with 6 bases remaining between them. Germline CDR1 and CDR2: MNHNS and SASEGT. The CDR3 length is 14 residues. A note on this clone: Antigen unknown.

Broader study findings: Nearly half of spike-specific TCRs reportedly go after variant regions that carry no mutations. Sampling that yielded the repertoires occurred only after the peak T cell response. Increases in Spike-specific TCR breadth and depth were seen after two AZD1222 doses.

Method: immunoSEQ multiplex PCR; TCRdb's copy keeps in-frame clones and lacks some. The sample lists some 140,000 clones, over 65% occurring once. Sequenced material: peripheral blood, taken on day 0 of AZD1222 vaccination. This clonotype was sampled from an adult in good health. This sequence joins TRBV6-1 and TRBJ1-6; D uncertain. In DNA form, the CDR3 reads TGTGCCAGCAGTGAAAGTCCTTATAATTCACCCCTCCACTTT. This encodes CASSESPYNSPLHF.